The entry below gives a single TCR beta chain sequence along with its context. Its antigen is undetermined. The sample is drawn from a study of T cell responses to AZD1222 COVID-19 vaccine. Germline-derived CDR1 and CDR2 are GTSNPN and SVGIG (reference sequence). V was clipped by 2 bases and J by 1 base, with 8 bases between them. The CDR3 spans 13 residues. The study's findings and limits: Among spike-specific TCRs, nearly half reportedly target unmutated variant regions. No day 14 peak samples; only post-peak repertoires were characterized.

Only in-frame clones appear in the TCRdb table, and some are missing; sequencing was by immunoSEQ multiplex PCR. The sample consists of approximately 84,000 clones, 85% to 90% of them appearing once. The clonotype comes from an adult who received the AZD1222 COVID-19 vaccine. The J gene is TRBJ1-1, the V gene TRBV30; unclear D gene. The sequencing here drew on peripheral blood, taken 28 days after the second AZD1222 dose. CDR3 DNA sequence: TGTGCCTGGAGTACAATGGAGAACACTGAAGCTTTCTTT. This encodes CAWSTMENTEAFF.